The clone carrying this T cell receptor beta chain was picked up many times. The sample is drawn from a study of read filtering for tumor transcriptome and immune sequencing. The length of the CDR3 is 15 residues. V was shortened by 0 bases and J by 0 bases, with 7 bases between the two germline ends. Germline CDR1 and CDR2: SGDLS and YYNGEE. The library was built from roughly 400 ng RNA with molecular barcoded adaptors for alpha/delta and beta/gamma chains. TCRdb used MiXCR to reprocess the reads, holding one entry per CDR3 protein. The data hold 35,000 to 40,000 distinct CDR3 sequences, with 14% observed a single time. At the time of active disease, bone marrow was collected from every patient.

The TCR originated in a donor at least 40 years old with multiple myeloma. Input material: a population of CD138-negative cells sorted from bone marrow. This chain uses TRBV9 with TRBJ2-1, with a weak D call TRBD2 (5 bases). The CDR3 DNA reads TGTGCCAGCAGCGTAGCGGGGATCTCCTACAATGAGCAGTTCTTC. This translates into CASSVAGISYNEQFF.